These 27 T cell receptor beta chains share one sample of origin, sequenced in a study of blood T cell repertoires in COVID-19. The repertoire was sequenced with immunoSEQ multiplex PCR; TCRdb's copy has only in-frame clones and lacks some. The sample consists of about 180,000 clones, roughly 85% of them appearing once. The sample taken for sequencing was peripheral blood. The receptors derive from a man aged 55 to 70 with acute or convalescent COVID-19.

CDR3 in amino acids: CASSLAGWHEQFF. CDR3 nucleotide sequence: TGTGCCAGCAGCTTGGCGGGGTGGCATGAGCAGTTCTTC. The chain links TRBV5-6 to TRBJ2-1, with D perhaps TRBD2 (5 bases). The V gene lost 0 bases and the J gene lost 8 bases, with 9 bases spanning the gap. Germline V gene lookup returns CDR1 SGHDT and CDR2 YYEEEE. CDR3 length: 13 residues.

The CDR3 sequence: CATGRGGDGTGELFF. CDR3 bases: TGTGCCACCGGCCGCGGGGGAGATGGCACCGGGGAGCTGTTTTTT. The chain uses TRBV19 and TRBJ2-2; 7 nucleotides match TRBD2. V trimming: 10 bases; J trimming: 4 bases; junction bases outside the gene matches: 12. Germline V gene data show CDR1 as LNHDA and CDR2 as SQIVND (reference sequence). The CDR3 loop spans 15 amino acids.

The V gene is TRBV27, the J gene TRBJ2-3; D unclear. The CDR3 contains 13 residues. The germline gives CDR1 MNHEY, CDR2 SMNVEV (reference sequence). With 5 bases removed from V and 2 bases from J, the gap between germline ends came to 8 bases. Here the CDR3 DNA reads TGTGCCAGCAGTCGGCGGTCCACAGATACGCAGTATTTT. Amino acids: CASSRRSTDTQYF.

This sequence joins TRBV3-1 (or the pseudogene TRBV3-2) and TRBJ1-5; tentative D call: TRBD1 (5 bases). Germline loops: CDR1 LGHDT, CDR2 YNNKEL (reference sequence). The CDR3 has 17 amino acids. Trimming left V 1 base short and J 2 bases short, with 15 bases between. DNA of the CDR3: TGTGCCAGCAGCCAAGGTCAACAGGCAAGAGGCAATCAGCCCCAGCATTTT. Translating gives CASSQGQQARGNQPQHF.

The CDR3 DNA is TGCAGTGCGGGGGAAGCGGGTGAGCAGTTCTTC. Protein product: CSAGEAGEQFF. The V gene is TRBV20-1, the J gene TRBJ2-1, with a tentative D call TRBD2 (6 bases). V gave up 6 bases and J gave up 9 bases, with 12 bases separating them. The CDR3 contains 11 residues. Germline CDR1 is DFQATT and CDR2 is SNEGSKA (reference sequence).

This chain uses TRBV12-3 or TRBV12-4 with TRBJ1-1; maybe TRBD1 (5 bases). The CDR3 totals 12 residues. Trimming left V 11 bases short and J 1 base short, with 11 bases between. CDR3 loop: CAVGEGNTEAFF. The DNA for the CDR3 is TGTGCCGTAGGGGAGGGGAACACTGAAGCTTTCTTT.

The chain couples TRBV6-5 to TRBJ2-2, with TRBD2 matching over 7 bases. V lost 0 bases, J lost 1 base, and 2 bases stayed unmatched. CDR1 is MNHEY, CDR2 SVGAGI, per germline. CDR3 size: 16 residues. CDR3 sequence: CASSYSWGGNTGELFF. The CDR3 DNA is TGTGCCAGCAGTTACTCCTGGGGGGGGAACACCGGGGAGCTGTTTTTT.

This chain connects TRBV5-1 to TRBJ1-1; TRBD1 might be the D (6 bases). Germline V gives CDR1 SGHRS, CDR2 YFSETQ. The CDR3 is made up of 15 amino acids. V lost 4 bases and J 3 bases, leaving 16 bases between the germline ends. This chain's CDR3 is CASSPQGPGDTEAFF. The DNA of the CDR3 is TGCGCCAGCAGCCCCCAGGGGCCAGGGGACACTGAAGCTTTCTTT.

This clone was counted a single time. This chain connects TRBV4-2 to TRBJ2-4; 16 nucleotides agree with TRBD2. The CDR3 covers 19 residues. Germline lookup yields CDR1 LGHNA and CDR2 YNFKEQ. After removal of 9 bases from V and 1 base from J, the junction contained 12 bases not matched to a gene. The CDR3 DNA is TGTGCCAGTCCCGGGACTAGCGGGAGGGCCGAGGAGGCCAAAAACATTCAGTACTTC. Its protein product is CASPGTSGRAEEAKNIQYF.

The chain recombines TRBV5-1 with TRBJ2-1, with 12 bases lining up with TRBD2. The CDR3 is 15 residues long. Germline loops: CDR1 SGHRS, CDR2 YFSETQ. V lost 5 bases and J lost 6; bases outside the gene matches: 6. This chain's CDR3 is CASRPSGRAVNEQFF. Here the CDR3 DNA reads TGCGCCAGCAGACCTAGCGGGAGGGCCGTCAATGAGCAGTTCTTC.

The rearrangement links TRBV5-6 to TRBJ1-3; possible D gene TRBD1, 6 bases. With 0 bases removed from V and 5 bases from J, the gap between germline ends came to 15 bases. This CDR3 has 16 amino acids. Germline lookup yields CDR1 SGHDT and CDR2 YYEEEE. The CDR3 protein is CASSLVGTTSRNTIYF. CDR3 DNA sequence: TGTGCCAGCAGCTTGGTAGGGACAACCTCAAGAAACACCATATATTTT.

The chain couples TRBV27 to TRBJ1-2, with 8 bases matching TRBD1. CDR1 is MNHEY, CDR2 SMNVEV, per germline (reference sequence). With 8 bases clipped from V and 8 bases from J, the junction kept 10 bases outside the gene matches. This CDR3 region has 13 residues. The CDR3 reads CASSLQGAGGYTF. CDR3 bases: TGTGCCAGCTCCCTCCAGGGGGCAGGGGGCTACACCTTC.

V usage is TRBV7-2 and J usage is TRBJ1-2; D is ambiguous. The germline gives CDR1 SGHTA, CDR2 FQGNSA. The CDR3 is made up of 14 amino acids. The ends were cut back, 2 bases at V and 7 bases at J, with 14 bases in the middle. CDR3 residues: CASSLYSREGGYTF. DNA for the CDR3: TGTGCCAGCAGCTTATACAGTCGTGAGGGTGGCTACACCTTC.

The gene calls are TRBV11-2 and TRBJ1-2, with 8 nucleotides matching TRBD1. CDR3 length: 16 amino acids. Germline-derived CDR1 and CDR2 are SGHAT and FQNNGV. After removal of 4 bases from V and 8 bases from J, the junction contained 15 bases not matched to a gene. Here the CDR3 DNA reads TGTGCCAGCAGCTCTATAGAACGCCGTCCAGGGGGCGGCTACACCTTC. It codes for CASSSIERRPGGGYTF.

This clone was counted between two and nine times. This chain uses TRBV3-1 (or the pseudogene TRBV3-2) with TRBJ2-7; TRBD2 might be the D (5 bases). V was clipped by 3 bases and J by 2 bases, with 17 bases between them. Germline loops: CDR1 LGHDT, CDR2 YNNKEL (reference sequence). The CDR3 totals 16 residues. CDR3 nucleotides: TGTGCCAGCAGCCATATTCCGGGAATTAAGACCTACGAGCAGTACTTC. This codes for CASSHIPGIKTYEQYF.

This clone is a singleton in its sample. The chain uses TRBV7-2 and TRBJ2-3, with 14 bases identical to TRBD2. CDR1 is SGHTA and CDR2 is FQGNSA in the germline V gene. The CDR3 spans 17 residues. V shed 1 base and J 5 bases; nucleotides not matched to a gene: 5. The CDR3 loop reads CASSLGTSGRLVDTQYF. Here the CDR3 DNA reads TGTGCCAGCAGCTTAGGGACTAGCGGGAGGTTGGTAGATACGCAGTATTTT.

The chain links TRBV4-2 to TRBJ2-1; tentatively, D is TRBD1 (6 bases). CDR3 length equals 16 residues. The V and J ends lost 6 bases and 1 base respectively, with 16 bases between them. The V gene's germline CDR1 is LGHNA and CDR2 YNFKEQ. The CDR3 region is CASRTQGRTSYNEQFF. In DNA, the CDR3 is TGTGCCAGCAGAACACAGGGTAGGACGTCCTACAATGAGCAGTTCTTC.

The rearrangement joins TRBV7-2 to TRBJ1-5, with D uncertain. This CDR3 region has 13 residues. CDR1 is SGHTA, CDR2 FQGNSA, per germline. V was shortened by 4 bases and J by 11 bases, with 15 bases between the two germline ends. This chain's CDR3 is CASSSLHPGAQHF. CDR3 nucleotides: TGTGCCAGCAGCTCCCTACACCCCGGGGCCCAGCATTTT.

The chain carries TRBV6-5 and TRBJ1-2; a weak D match, TRBD1 (6 bases). The germline V gene encodes CDR1 MNHEY and CDR2 SVGAGI. This CDR3 contains 15 residues. V gave up 8 bases and J gave up 4 bases, with 20 bases separating them. CDR3 loop: CASCPYGGPIYGYTF. In nucleotides, the CDR3 is TGTGCCAGCTGCCCATACGGGGGGCCGATCTATGGCTACACCTTC.

CDR3 in DNA: TGTGCCAGCAGCAGCCGAGACAGGGGGCGCGACACTGAAGCTTTCTTT. As protein: CASSSRDRGRDTEAFF. V usage is TRBV11-1 and J usage is TRBJ1-1; 10 bases fit TRBD1. This CDR3 has 16 amino acids. Germline assignment: CDR1 SGHAT and CDR2 FQDESV (reference sequence). Trimming cost V 5 bases and J 3 bases; bases outside gene matches: 9.

A single count supports this clone. CDR3 sequence: CASTAGRDSLNYGYTF. CDR3 DNA: TGTGCCAGTACCGCTGGGCGGGACAGCCTTAACTATGGCTACACCTTC. The rearrangement links TRBV19 to TRBJ1-2; 7 nucleotides line up with TRBD1. Trimming removed 7 bases from V and 1 base from J; junction bases left unmatched: 12. CDR3 size: 16 residues. CDR1 and CDR2 (germline): LNHDA, SQIVND (reference sequence).

This clone occurred a few times. The genes are TRBV5-5 and TRBJ1-5; 8 bases align to TRBD1. Germline V gene lookup returns CDR1 SGHKS and CDR2 YYEKEE (reference sequence). Unmatched junction bases numbered 4, after V lost 1 base and J lost 4 bases. The CDR3 is made up of 15 amino acids. CDR3 nucleotide sequence: TGTGCCAGCAGCTTGATGGACAGGGTAAATCAGCCCCAGCATTTT. Amino acid sequence: CASSLMDRVNQPQHF.

V gene TRBV7-9 combines with J gene TRBJ2-3; maybe TRBD2 (5 bases). CDR1 SEHNR and CDR2 FQNEAQ come from the germline V gene (reference sequence). This CDR3 contains 16 residues. V was shortened by 2 bases and J by 0 bases, with 12 bases between the two germline ends. CDR3 nucleotide sequence: TGTGCCAGCAGCTTATTAGGCGGGCTGAGCACAGATACGCAGTATTTT. Its translation: CASSLLGGLSTDTQYF.

This clone was observed a single time. The chain combines TRBV6-2 or TRBV6-3 with TRBJ1-3; TRBD1 aligns across 7 bases. J gave up 4 bases and V 4 bases, and 7 bases lay outside the gene matches. This CDR3 has 15 amino acids. Germline loops: CDR1 MNHEY, CDR2 SVGEGT. The CDR3 spells CASSSSSGGGNTIYF. CDR3 nucleotide sequence: TGTGCCAGCAGTTCTTCCTCAGGGGGAGGAAACACCATATATTTT.

This chain links TRBV24-1 with TRBJ2-7, with D uncertain. Germline assignment: CDR1 KGHDR and CDR2 SFDVKD. This CDR3 is 13 amino acids long. Between the trimmed V and J ends, which lost 4 bases and 3 bases, there was a span of 9 bases. CDR3 nucleotides: TGTGCCACCAGTGACCTCGTCGGCTACGAGCAGTACTTC. Its translation: CATSDLVGYEQYF.

The chain is built from TRBV28 and TRBJ1-5; TRBD1 matches 7 bases. Germline V lookup: CDR1 MDHEN, CDR2 SYDVKM. With V trimmed by 5 bases and J by 0 bases, 7 bases remained unmatched. The CDR3 contains 16 residues. CDR3 in DNA: TGTGCCAGCAGTCCTGAAACAGGGGATAGCAATCAGCCCCAGCATTTT. Its translation: CASSPETGDSNQPQHF.

The chain combines TRBV5-5 with TRBJ2-1; 8 bases agree with TRBD1. This CDR3 is 13 amino acids long. The ends lost 5 bases at V and 8 bases at J; junction bases unmatched: 6. Germline-derived CDR1 and CDR2 are SGHKS and YYEKEE (reference sequence). CDR3 nucleotides: TGTGCCAGCAGTGTACAGGGGGTGGATGAGCAGTTCTTC. Translated: CASSVQGVDEQFF.